A selection of T cell receptor beta chains follows, all from one sample in a study of T cell repertoires in cytomegalovirus infection. For these TCRs, the target antigens are not known. TCRdb reprocessed the reads with MiXCR, giving one entry per CDR3 protein. Counted here are about 330,000 distinct CDR3 sequences, about 35% occurring once; the ten biggest clones make up roughly 14%. The sample was cultured PBMCs, taken from culture after CMV antigen stimulation. The receptors originated from a human donor in good health (CMV status not recorded). Some clones in this sample may be carry-over from other donors' samples. Both conserved end residues are trimmed from each CDR3.

v_gene	j_gene	CDR3aa
TRBV5-8	TRBJ2-1	ASSLERTSGENYNEQF
TRBV11-3	TRBJ2-1	ASSWGQGANEQF
TRBV12-3/TRBV12-4	TRBJ1-1	ASSSRGENTEAF
TRBV7-2	TRBJ2-7	ASSLIWGGEQY
TRBV10-3	TRBJ2-1	AIRTGTTTYNEQF
TRBV30	TRBJ1-2	AWSTGQGVRDGYT
TRBV6-2/TRBV6-3	TRBJ2-5	ASRRDLDQETQY
TRBV6-2/TRBV6-3	TRBJ1-1	ASCPWGQNLMNTEAF
TRBV28	TRBJ2-4	ASSLGGPSIQY
TRBV12-3/TRBV12-4	TRBJ1-5	ASSLAAGGSNQPQH
TRBV11-2	TRBJ2-2	ASSSASGSTGELF
TRBV7-2	TRBJ2-1	ANSSRQKRNEQF
TRBV4-1	TRBJ2-3	ASSQDKSISSTDTQY
TRBV4-1	TRBJ2-3	ASSQDWNGVSTDTQY